One T cell receptor beta chain is described in this entry. What it recognizes is unknown. The length of the CDR3 is 14 residues. CDR1 is LGHNA, CDR2 YNFKEQ, per germline. Deletions cut 2 bases from V and 6 bases from J, with 13 bases between. The repertoire was sequenced with immunoSEQ multiplex PCR; TCRdb's copy has only in-frame clones and lacks some. Of some 32,000 clones in the sample, approximately 85% were seen once. Exposure to brentuximab vedotin varied, and each patient had relapsed following autologous stem cell transplantation. The data are from a study of PD-1 blockade in classical Hodgkin lymphoma. Study-wide findings and caveats: Prior to therapy, complete responders displayed diversity much like that of newly diagnosed patients.

Specimen: peripheral blood mononuclear cells (PBMCs), collected at baseline. The J gene is TRBJ2-5, the V gene TRBV4-2; perhaps TRBD2 as D (5 bases). This TCR was sampled from a human donor with classical Hodgkin lymphoma. This CDR3 is CASSQFEGDKTQYF. The CDR3 bases are TGTGCCAGCAGCCAATTCGAGGGCGACAAGACCCAGTACTTC.